These 29 T cell receptor beta chains came from one sample sequenced in a study of CD8+ T cells in alopecia areata. Sequencing used cDNA as its template, made by extracting RNA and reverse transcribing it. Assay: immunoSEQ multiplex PCR; the TCRdb copy retains only in-frame clones and omits some. The data show 200,000 to 250,000 clones, approximately 61% seen once. Sequencing used CD4+ T cells sorted from blood, obtained at week 0. The origin of the receptors is a human donor with alopecia areata.

The rearrangement uses TRBV7-9 and TRBJ2-2; D is perhaps TRBD1 (6 bases). Germline V gene lookup returns CDR1 SEHNR and CDR2 FQNEAQ (reference sequence). The CDR3 is made up of 17 amino acids. The V and J ends lost 3 bases and 0 bases respectively, with 14 bases between them. CDR3 residues: CASSFSLGQANTGELFF. CDR3 in DNA: TGTGCCAGCAGCTTTAGTTTGGGACAAGCGAACACCGGGGAGCTGTTTTTT.

V usage is TRBV27 and J usage is TRBJ2-3; unclear D gene. The ends were cut back, 5 bases at V and 1 base at J, with 13 bases in the middle. Per the germline V gene, CDR1 is MNHEY and CDR2 is SMNVEV (reference sequence). The CDR3 covers 15 residues. The CDR3: CASSTSRTRTDTQYF. The CDR3 DNA follows: TGTGCCAGCAGTACCTCGAGGACGCGCACAGATACGCAGTATTTT.

The chain uses TRBV5-6 and TRBJ1-1; 10 nucleotides align to TRBD1. The CDR3 length is 14 residues. The V segment lost 6 bases and the J segment 10 bases; nucleotides outside the gene matches: 12. Germline CDR1 and CDR2: SGHDT and YYEEEE. This CDR3 reads CASNPGQGPRRAFF. The CDR3 DNA sequence: TGTGCCAGCAACCCGGGACAGGGGCCTCGGCGAGCTTTCTTT. The full variable domain, with the rest looked up from reference TRBV5-6 and TRBJ1-1, is DAGVTQSPTHLIKTRGQQVTLRCSPKSGHDTVSWYQQALGQGPQFIFQYYEEEERQRGNFPDRFSGHQFPNYSSELNVNALLLGDSALYLCASNPGQGPRRAFFGQGTRLTVV.

The chain is built from TRBV2 and TRBJ2-6; possible D gene TRBD1, 6 bases. The V gene's germline CDR1 is SNHLY and CDR2 FYNNEI. V was cut by 6 bases and J by 2 bases, with 11 bases left in between. The CDR3 loop spans 15 amino acids. In DNA form, the CDR3 reads TGTGCCAGCAGAGGACAGAGCGCTGGGGCCAACGTCCTGACTTTC. Translation: CASRGQSAGANVLTF.

The J gene is TRBJ2-7, the V gene TRBV4-2, with D possibly being TRBD1 or TRBD2 (5 bases each). Between the trimmed V and J ends, which lost 1 base and 4 bases, there was a span of 5 bases. CDR3 length equals 12 residues. The germline CDR1 and CDR2 sequences are LGHNA and YNFKEQ. CDR3 DNA: TGTGCCAGCAGCCAAGGGGGGTACGAGCAGTACTTC. The encoded protein is CASSQGGYEQYF.

V usage is TRBV4-1 and J usage is TRBJ1-5; 7 bases are shared with TRBD1. This CDR3 has 15 amino acids. In germline, CDR1 is MGHRA, CDR2 YSYEKL. V was pared by 4 bases and J by 7 bases, with 10 bases of the junction left unmatched. The CDR3 reads CASSRPGTVIQPQHF. DNA of the CDR3: TGCGCCAGCAGCCGGCCCGGGACAGTAATCCAGCCCCAGCATTTT.

The CDR3 protein is CASSQMNTGELFF. The CDR3 DNA reads as TGCGCCAGCTCTCAGATGAACACCGGGGAGCTGTTTTTT. V usage is TRBV5-1 and J usage is TRBJ2-2; unclear D gene. V gave up 7 bases and J gave up 1 base, with 8 bases separating them. CDR1 is SGHRS and CDR2 is YFSETQ in the germline V gene. This CDR3 is built from 13 residues.

This rearrangement joins TRBV7-2 to TRBJ2-6; D remains unclear. The V gene's germline CDR1 is SGHTA and CDR2 FQGNSA. CDR3 size: 15 residues. The V end lost 5 bases, the J end lost 0 bases, and 8 bases lay between the germline ends. CDR3 region: CASSPSSSGANVLTF. For the CDR3, the DNA is TGTGCCAGCAGCCCTTCGAGCTCTGGGGCCAACGTCCTGACTTTC.

There are a few counts of this clone. The identical CDR3 is also encoded by other nucleotide sequences in the sample. The chain is built from TRBV20-1 and TRBJ2-5; D not certain. Germline V gene data show CDR1 as DFQATT and CDR2 as SNEGSKA (reference sequence). The V gene lost 3 bases and the J gene lost 4 bases, with 3 bases spanning the gap. The CDR3 is made up of 10 amino acids. CDR3 residues: CSASGETQYF. CDR3 coding DNA: TGCAGTGCTAGCGGAGAGACCCAGTACTTC.

This clone was seen a handful of times. The chain recombines TRBV10-3 with TRBJ2-3, with 8 bases lining up with TRBD1. This CDR3 comprises 16 residues. Per germline, CDR1 ENHRY and CDR2 SYGVKD. V was clipped by 1 base and J by 7 bases; unmatched bases: 10. This chain's CDR3 is CAISEFGGQGGNTQYF. In DNA, the CDR3 is TGTGCCATCAGTGAGTTTGGAGGACAGGGTGGTAATACGCAGTATTTT.

The chain has TRBV5-6 and TRBJ1-5; no clear D. This CDR3 is built from 14 residues. The germline V and J ends were trimmed by 2 bases and 2 bases, with 8 bases remaining between them. The germline CDR1 and CDR2 sequences are SGHDT and YYEEEE. The CDR3 DNA reads TGTGCCAGCAGCTTAGACGGGGGCAATCAGCCCCAGCATTTT. Protein product: CASSLDGGNQPQHF.

The genes are TRBV7-9 and TRBJ1-1, with D tentatively TRBD1 (5 bases). Germline V gives CDR1 SEHNR, CDR2 FQNEAQ (reference sequence). This CDR3 region has 14 residues. The V and J ends lost 3 bases and 1 base respectively, with 9 bases between them. The CDR3 nucleotides read TGTGCCAGCAGCTTCGCAGGGCCGAACACTGAAGCTTTCTTT. Translating gives CASSFAGPNTEAFF.

The chain couples TRBV11-1 to TRBJ2-3, with no clear D. This CDR3 contains 15 residues. Germline V gene data show CDR1 as SGHAT and CDR2 as FQDESV (reference sequence). V dropped 5 bases and J dropped 0 bases, with 12 bases sitting between them. CDR3 residues: CASSRRLLSTDTQYF. CDR3 in DNA: TGTGCCAGCAGCAGGAGACTCCTAAGCACAGATACGCAGTATTTT.

The rearrangement uses TRBV25-1 and TRBJ1-1; 9 bases line up with TRBD1. V trimming: 6 bases; J trimming: 7 bases; junction bases outside the gene matches: 9. Germline lookup yields CDR1 MGHDK and CDR2 SYGVNS. The CDR3 has 14 amino acids. CDR3 sequence: CASRKTGGFGEAFF. The CDR3 DNA sequence: TGTGCCAGCAGAAAGACAGGGGGTTTCGGTGAAGCTTTCTTT.

This chain uses TRBV9 with TRBJ1-3; maybe TRBD1 (6 bases). The CDR3 is made up of 15 amino acids. Germline V CDR1 and CDR2: SGDLS, YYNGEE. V dropped 0 bases and J dropped 4 bases, with 11 bases sitting between them. The DNA for the CDR3 is TGTGCCAGCAGCGTAGAAGGGGGGGACGGAAACACCATATATTTT. Translated, it gives CASSVEGGDGNTIYF. Complete variable domain (other parts from reference TRBV9 and TRBJ1-3): DSGVTQTPKHLITATGQRVTLRCSPRSGDLSVYWYQQSLDQGLQFLIQYYNGEERAKGNILERFSAQQFPDLHSELNLSSLELGDSALYFCASSVEGGDGNTIYFGEGSWLTVV.

This clone showed up just a few times. The chain combines TRBV7-2 with TRBJ2-3; the D is unclear. Trimming took off 1 base at V and 2 bases at J, with 10 bases between the two ends. There are 15 residues in the CDR3. Germline V gives CDR1 SGHTA, CDR2 FQGNSA. The CDR3 here is CASSLVSAHTDTQYF. Here the CDR3 DNA reads TGTGCCAGCAGCTTAGTGTCGGCTCACACAGATACGCAGTATTTT. Filled out from reference TRBV7-2 and TRBJ2-3, the complete variable domain reads GAGVSQSPSNKVTEKGKDVELRCDPISGHTALYWYRQSLGQGLEFLIYFQGNSAPDKSGLPSDRFSAERTGGSVSTLTIQRTQQEDSAVYLCASSLVSAHTDTQYFGPGTRLTVL.

As to this clone: The sample contains more than one DNA sequence encoding this CDR3. V and J are TRBV6-5 and TRBJ1-5; tentatively, D is TRBD1 (5 bases). V shed 0 bases and J shed 1 base, with 7 bases lying between them. The CDR3 extends over 15 amino acids. Germline lookup yields CDR1 MNHEY and CDR2 SVGAGI. The CDR3 loop is CASSYSRDSNQPQHF. CDR3 in DNA: TGTGCCAGCAGTTACTCGAGGGACAGCAATCAGCCCCAGCATTTT.

This clone was seen many times. The CDR3 loop is CATSRPLGRGADTQYF. The CDR3 nucleotides are TGTGCCACCAGCAGACCCTTGGGGCGGGGGGCAGATACGCAGTATTTT. This chain connects TRBV15 to TRBJ2-3, with 8 bases fitting TRBD2. V dropped 2 bases and J dropped 4; count of bases not matched to a gene: 8. The CDR3 is 16 amino acids. CDR1 and CDR2 (germline): LNHNV, YYDKDF (reference sequence).

This chain uses TRBV12-5 with TRBJ2-3; D ambiguous. Trimming took off 1 base at V and 1 base at J, with 9 bases between the two ends. From germline, CDR1 is LGHNT and CDR2 FRNRAP. This CDR3 spans 15 amino acids. CDR3 in DNA: TGTGCTAGTGGTTTGGGGGCGCTCGGCACAGATACGCAGTATTTT. Translated: CASGLGALGTDTQYF.

The chain carries TRBV5-4 and TRBJ2-5; D unresolved. With 1 base removed from V and 2 bases from J, the gap between germline ends came to 9 bases. Germline V gives CDR1 SGHNT, CDR2 YYREEE (reference sequence). The CDR3 has 14 amino acids. This chain's CDR3 is CASSLLGIQETQYF. The CDR3, as DNA: TGTGCCAGCAGCTTGCTCGGCATTCAAGAGACCCAGTACTTC.

V usage is TRBV5-1 and J usage is TRBJ2-7; tentatively, D is TRBD1 or TRBD2 (5 bases each). Germline-derived CDR1 and CDR2 are SGHRS and YFSETQ. V lost 0 bases, J lost 2 bases, and 9 bases lay in between. The length of the CDR3 is 14 residues. The CDR3 nucleotides read TGCGCCAGCAGCTTGGCCCAGGGAGCCTACGAGCAGTACTTC. Translating gives CASSLAQGAYEQYF. The whole variable domain, remainder taken from reference TRBV5-1 and TRBJ2-7, is KAGVTQTPRYLIKTRGQQVTLSCSPISGHRSVSWYQQTPGQGLQFLFEYFSETQRNKGNFPGRFSGRQFSNSRSEMNVSTLELGDSALYLCASSLAQGAYEQYFGPGTRLTVT.

This clone was found a few times. The chain couples TRBV25-1 to TRBJ2-1; maybe TRBD1 (5 bases). The CDR3 length is 13 residues. The V end lost 6 bases, the J end lost 3 bases, and 9 bases lay between the germline ends. Looked up from germline, CDR1 is MGHDK and CDR2 is SYGVNS. CDR3 residues: CASSRAIYNEQFF. CDR3 nucleotides: TGTGCCAGCAGCAGGGCGATCTACAATGAGCAGTTCTTC.

V usage is TRBV7-6 and J usage is TRBJ1-4; possibly TRBD1 for D (5 bases). Trimming removed 1 base from V and 7 bases from J, with 10 bases in between. The germline V gene has CDR1 SGHVS and CDR2 FNYEAQ. The CDR3 totals 14 residues. This CDR3 is CASSLGQGREKLFF. The DNA for the CDR3 is TGTGCCAGCAGCTTAGGCCAGGGTCGTGAAAAACTGTTTTTT.

The CDR3 here is CASSLSPVSGANVLTF. The CDR3 bases are TGCGCCAGCAGCTTGTCTCCGGTCTCTGGGGCCAACGTCCTGACTTTC. This chain joins TRBV5-1 and TRBJ2-6; D is unresolved. In germline, CDR1 is SGHRS, CDR2 YFSETQ. This CDR3 is 16 amino acids long. Trimming shortened V by 1 base and J by 0 bases, and 8 bases separated the two germline ends.

This rearrangement joins TRBV7-9 to TRBJ2-5, with TRBD1 matching over 7 bases. The germline V gene encodes CDR1 SEHNR and CDR2 FQNEAQ (reference sequence). V shed 5 bases and J 1 base; nucleotides not matched to a gene: 4. This CDR3 contains 14 residues. The CDR3 region is CASSPRDSQETQYF. In nucleotides, the CDR3 is TGTGCCAGCAGCCCCCGGGACAGCCAAGAGACCCAGTACTTC.

This clone was recorded a few times. The rearrangement joins TRBV29-1 to TRBJ2-5; no clear D. Per germline, CDR1 SQVTM and CDR2 ANQGSEA. The CDR3 extends over 14 amino acids. V gave up 0 bases and J gave up 1 base, with 9 bases separating them. Written as DNA, the CDR3 is TGCAGCGTTGAAGATTGGGTTCGCCAAGAGACCCAGTACTTC. Translation: CSVEDWVRQETQYF.

The J gene is TRBJ2-1, the V gene TRBV5-1; TRBD1 matches 9 bases. Trimming removed 1 base from V and 10 bases from J; junction bases left unmatched: 6. The CDR3 consists of 14 residues. In germline, CDR1 is SGHRS, CDR2 YFSETQ. CDR3 sequence (DNA): TGCGCCAGCAGCTTGCGGCCGGGACAGGGAGAGCAGTTCTTC. Its protein product is CASSLRPGQGEQFF. Filled out from reference TRBV5-1 and TRBJ2-1, the complete variable domain reads KAGVTQTPRYLIKTRGQQVTLSCSPISGHRSVSWYQQTPGQGLQFLFEYFSETQRNKGNFPGRFSGRQFSNSRSEMNVSTLELGDSALYLCASSLRPGQGEQFFGPGTRLTVL.

This chain joins TRBV7-9 and TRBJ2-7, with 7 bases that match TRBD1. The germline V gene has CDR1 SEHNR and CDR2 FQNEAQ (reference sequence). V lost 5 bases, J lost 1 base, and 8 bases stayed unmatched. This CDR3 region has 15 residues. The CDR3 reads CASSPPAGGSYEQYF. CDR3 nucleotides: TGTGCCAGCAGCCCTCCGGCAGGGGGTTCCTACGAGCAGTACTTC. The full variable domain, its missing parts supplied by reference TRBV7-9 and TRBJ2-7, is DTGVSQNPRHKITKRGQNVTFRCDPISEHNRLYWYRQTLGQGPEFLTYFQNEAQLEKSRLLSDRFSAERPKGSFSTLEIQRTEQGDSAMYLCASSPPAGGSYEQYFGPGTRLTVT.

This clone was seen a handful of times. This chain joins TRBV5-1 and TRBJ1-5, with 9 bases lining up with TRBD1. Germline CDR1 and CDR2: SGHRS and YFSETQ. V shed 6 bases, J shed 5 bases, and the junction held 9 bases outside the gene matches. This CDR3 has 15 residues. As DNA, the CDR3 is TGCGCCAGCACTTTGATCCGGGACAGGGATCAGCCCCAGCATTTT. Translated, it gives CASTLIRDRDQPQHF.